This entry lists 28 T cell receptor beta chains sequenced from one sample in a study of shared clonotypes between healthy human individuals. Libraries were prepared by immunoSEQ multiplex PCR; TCRdb keeps only in-frame clonotypes and omits some of them. The table lists roughly 1,500,000 clones, 98% to 99% of them singletons. Sequencing was performed on naive CD4+ T cells sorted from blood. The subset was: CD45RA+ positively selected. The source is a man aged 25 to 45 in good health.

The J gene is TRBJ2-7, the V gene TRBV23-1; D is uncertain. TRBV23-1 is noted as an ORF with a role that remains uncertain. This CDR3 has 14 residues. V dropped 4 bases and J dropped 3 bases, with 13 bases sitting between them. The CDR3 DNA sequence: TGCGCCAGCAGTCGTTGGCCTACCTTCTACGAGCAGTACTTC. This sequence encodes CASSRWPTFYEQYF.

In regard to this clone: This CDR3 is also generated by other DNA sequences in the sample. The chain employs TRBV9 and TRBJ2-2; no clear D gene. CDR3 length equals 16 residues. Germline CDR1 SGDLS, CDR2 YYNGEE. V shed 0 bases and J shed 1 base, with 10 bases lying between them. The CDR3 nucleotides are TGTGCCAGCAGCGTAGCCCCCACCGGGAACACCGGGGAGCTGTTTTTT. Translation gives CASSVAPTGNTGELFF.

The genes are TRBV5-1 and TRBJ1-2; TRBD1 is a possible D gene (5 bases). This CDR3 region has 14 residues. Germline loops: CDR1 SGHRS, CDR2 YFSETQ. Trimming removed 3 bases from V and 7 bases from J, with 16 bases in between. The CDR3 DNA reads TGCGCCAGCAGCTGGGGGGGGAGTTCCCCTGGCTACACCTTC. It specifies CASSWGGSSPGYTF.

J is TRBJ1-4 and V is TRBV18, with 11 positions matching TRBD1. The CDR3 spans 16 residues. CDR1 and CDR2 from the germline V gene are KGHSH and LQKENI. With V trimmed by 4 bases and J by 8 bases, 9 bases remained unmatched. In DNA form, the CDR3 reads TGTGCCAGCTCACGACTTGGGACAGGGGGAAGGGAAAAACTGTTTTTT. It translates to CASSRLGTGGREKLFF.

The chain carries TRBV28 and TRBJ1-2, with TRBD1 as a possible D gene (5 bases). Per the germline V gene, CDR1 is MDHEN and CDR2 is SYDVKM. Deletions cut 3 bases from V and 8 bases from J, with 13 bases between. The CDR3 has 13 amino acids. This chain's CDR3 is CASSLGLPGGYTF. The CDR3 coding sequence is TGTGCCAGCAGTTTGGGACTCCCGGGGGGCTACACCTTC.

The V and J genes are TRBV27 and TRBJ2-1; possibly TRBD1 for D (6 bases). Trimming removed 3 bases from V and 3 bases from J, with 12 bases in between. This CDR3 contains 15 residues. CDR1 and CDR2 (germline): MNHEY, SMNVEV (reference sequence). The CDR3 here is CASSFRQVNYNEQFF. As DNA, the CDR3 is TGTGCCAGCAGTTTTAGACAGGTCAACTACAATGAGCAGTTCTTC.

The chain joins TRBV7-2 to TRBJ1-5; D ambiguous. Germline CDR1 reads SGHTA; CDR2 reads FQGNSA. The CDR3 runs to 15 residues. The V end lost 1 base, the J end lost 4 bases, and 11 bases lay between the germline ends. CDR3 residues: CASSLVVSSNQPQHF. In nucleotides, the CDR3 is TGTGCCAGCAGCTTAGTCGTCAGCAGTAATCAGCCCCAGCATTTT.

This sequence joins TRBV2 and TRBJ1-5; D not resolved. This CDR3 is built from 15 residues. The V gene lost 6 bases and the J gene lost 0 bases, with 12 bases spanning the gap. Per germline, CDR1 SNHLY and CDR2 FYNNEI. Here the CDR3 DNA reads TGTGCCAGCAGGCGGACGGCATATAGCAATCAGCCCCAGCATTTT. It is translated as CASRRTAYSNQPQHF.

The V and J genes are TRBV14 and TRBJ2-1, with 7 bases lining up with TRBD1. The trim removed 4 bases at V and 6 bases at J, leaving 9 bases unmatched. Germline V lookup: CDR1 SGHDN, CDR2 FVKESK. The CDR3 sequence is 15 residues long. For the CDR3, the DNA is TGTGCCAGCAGCCCCCGGACAGGCCTTGCCAATGAGCAGTTCTTC. Protein: CASSPRTGLANEQFF.

This chain connects TRBV14 to TRBJ2-3; 9 nucleotides agree with TRBD2. The CDR3 sequence is 20 residues long. The V and J ends lost 4 bases and 5 bases, in that order; junction bases with no gene match: 22. Germline V CDR1 and CDR2: SGHDN, FVKESK. This chain's CDR3 is CASSPFFGGSGSLRKDTQYF. CDR3 bases: TGTGCCAGCAGCCCATTCTTCGGTGGTAGCGGGAGTCTTCGGAAAGATACGCAGTATTTT.

This clone showed up just once. This rearrangement joins TRBV12-5 to TRBJ1-2; a possible D gene is TRBD1 (6 bases). The V and J ends lost 4 bases and 4 bases respectively, with 13 bases between them. The CDR3 runs 14 residues. Germline values: CDR1 LGHNT, CDR2 FRNRAP. CDR3 bases: TGTGCTAGTGGTTCCCTACAGGGCCCCTATGGCTACACCTTC. It translates to CASGSLQGPYGYTF. Looking up the rest from reference TRBV12-5 and TRBJ1-2 gives the full variable domain: DARVTQTPRHKVTEMGQEVTMRCQPILGHNTVFWYRQTMMQGLELLAYFRNRAPLDDSGMPKDRFSAEMPDATLATLKIQPSEPRDSAVYFCASGSLQGPYGYTFGSGTRLTVV.

This chain connects TRBV6-1 to TRBJ1-5, with D unclear. V shed 2 bases and J shed 3 bases, with 8 bases lying between them. Germline V CDR1 and CDR2: MNHNS, SASEGT. The CDR3 has 14 amino acids. CDR3 region: CASSEIRPNQPQHF. The CDR3 DNA sequence: TGTGCCAGCAGTGAAATTAGACCCAATCAGCCCCAGCATTTT.

The chain has TRBV19 and TRBJ2-5; TRBD2 aligns across 13 bases. This CDR3 is built from 15 residues. The junction had 7 bases not matched to a gene; V was cut back by 10 bases and J by 2 bases. Germline lookup yields CDR1 LNHDA and CDR2 SQIVND (reference sequence). The CDR3 bases are TGTGCCACTTCGACTAGCGGGAGGTCGCAAGAGACCCAGTACTTC. It translates to CATSTSGRSQETQYF. The variable domain in full, completed from reference TRBV19 and TRBJ2-5, reads DGGITQSPKYLFRKEGQNVTLSCEQNLNHDAMYWYRQDPGQGLRLIYYSQIVNDFQKGDIAEGYSVSREKKESFPLTVTSAQKNPTAFYLCATSTSGRSQETQYFGPGTRLLVL.

This clone is a singleton in its sample. V gene TRBV7-3 combines with J gene TRBJ2-1; D may match TRBD1 or TRBD2 (5 bases each). V shed 5 bases and J shed 8 bases, with 25 bases lying between them. This CDR3 contains 17 residues. Germline CDR1 SGHTA, CDR2 FQGTGA. CDR3 protein: CASSVSRVVFGDHEQFF. The CDR3 DNA reads as TGTGCCAGCAGCGTCTCACGTGTTGTCTTCGGGGACCATGAGCAGTTCTTC.

This chain connects TRBV6-6 to TRBJ2-1, with D hard to call. Germline V lookup: CDR1 MNHNY, CDR2 SVGAGI (reference sequence). This CDR3 region has 12 residues. The V end was cut by 4 bases, the J end by 8 bases, with 9 bases between. The CDR3 coding sequence is TGTGCCAGCAGTTTGTTCTTGGATGAGCAGTTCTTC. Its translation: CASSLFLDEQFF.

This chain links TRBV28 with TRBJ2-1; D is unresolved. The length of the CDR3 is 13 residues. V was clipped by 3 bases and J by 10 bases, with 13 bases between them. Germline CDR1 is MDHEN and CDR2 is SYDVKM. The CDR3 protein is CASSFQALREQFF. In nucleotides, the CDR3 is TGTGCCAGCAGTTTCCAAGCTCTCAGGGAGCAGTTCTTC.

The chain couples TRBV7-6 to TRBJ1-1; D gene unclear. CDR3 length equals 14 residues. V gave up 1 base and J gave up 0 bases, with 6 bases separating them. Germline V gene lookup returns CDR1 SGHVS and CDR2 FNYEAQ. Here the CDR3 reads CASSLDRLNTEAFF. The CDR3, as DNA: TGTGCCAGCAGCTTAGACCGGTTGAACACTGAAGCTTTCTTT.

The chain combines TRBV5-4 with TRBJ1-1; a possible D gene is TRBD1 (5 bases). Trimming removed 3 bases at V and 1 base at J, with 10 bases between. The CDR3 has 14 residues. Germline CDR1 is SGHNT and CDR2 is YYREEE (reference sequence). CDR3: CASSWGGTNTEAFF. Written as DNA, the CDR3 is TGTGCCAGCAGCTGGGGGGGAACGAACACTGAAGCTTTCTTT.

V usage is TRBV4-2 and J usage is TRBJ2-3, with a weak D call TRBD1 (6 bases). CDR1 and CDR2 from the germline V gene are LGHNA and YNFKEQ. Between the trimmed V and J ends, which lost 1 base and 3 bases, there was a span of 14 bases. This CDR3 has 16 amino acids. Written as DNA, the CDR3 is TGTGCCAGCAGCCAAGCTGGGGGCATAAGGACAGATACGCAGTATTTT. Protein: CASSQAGGIRTDTQYF.

A remark on this clone: Other DNA sequences in this sample translate to the same CDR3. The chain employs TRBV6-6 and TRBJ2-1; D unresolved. Per germline, CDR1 MNHNY and CDR2 SVGAGI (reference sequence). Between the trimmed V and J ends, which lost 4 bases and 6 bases, there was a span of 4 bases. The CDR3 runs to 11 residues. Here the CDR3 reads CASSSGNEQFF. The CDR3 DNA reads TGTGCCAGCAGTTCTGGCAATGAGCAGTTCTTC.

The chain uses TRBV7-2 and TRBJ1-5; D remains unclear. Trimming cost V 1 base and J 9 bases, with 10 bases left between them. The CDR3 length is 13 residues. The germline V gene encodes CDR1 SGHTA and CDR2 FQGNSA. This CDR3 reads CASSLDSHRPQHF. DNA of the CDR3: TGTGCCAGCAGCTTAGATTCTCATCGGCCCCAGCATTTT.

J is TRBJ1-5 and V is TRBV19; TRBD1 aligns across 7 bases. The CDR3 is made up of 15 amino acids. The germline V gene has CDR1 LNHDA and CDR2 SQIVND (reference sequence). J lost 0 bases, V lost 7 bases, and 6 bases had no gene match. The CDR3 region has the DNA TGTGCCAGTACCCGGGGGACAGTTAGCAATCAGCCCCAGCATTTT. The encoded protein is CASTRGTVSNQPQHF.

This clone showed up just once. The chain couples TRBV6-6 to TRBJ1-2; no reliable D call. The V end was cut by 10 bases, the J end by 7 bases, with 28 bases between. CDR1 and CDR2 from the germline V gene are MNHNY and SVGAGI (reference sequence). The CDR3 is 16 amino acids. The CDR3 spells CATERGQPNVYGGYTF. In DNA form, the CDR3 reads TGTGCCACAGAGAGAGGCCAGCCCAACGTTTATGGTGGCTACACCTTC.

The chain couples TRBV11-2 to TRBJ2-1; a weak D match, TRBD2 (7 bases). This CDR3 region has 15 residues. In germline, CDR1 is SGHAT, CDR2 FQNNGV. V was clipped by 5 bases and J by 3 bases, with 14 bases between them. The CDR3 here is CASSAKGGGYNEQFF. Here the CDR3 DNA reads TGTGCCAGCAGCGCGAAGGGAGGGGGCTACAATGAGCAGTTCTTC.

The chain is built from TRBV19 and TRBJ1-1; 12 bases match TRBD1. Trimming took 6 bases from V and 1 from J; bases not matched to a gene: 9. Germline CDR1 is LNHDA and CDR2 is SQIVND (reference sequence). The CDR3 is 17 amino acids. CDR3 loop: CASSRGTGGVRNTEAFF. CDR3 DNA sequence: TGTGCCAGTAGCCGTGGGACAGGGGGCGTACGGAACACTGAAGCTTTCTTT.

The CDR3, as DNA: TGTGCCAGCTCACCACCCCCTCCTTTGGGCGGGAGTGTGGATACGCAGTATTTT. It encodes CASSPPPPLGGSVDTQYF. The genes are TRBV18 and TRBJ2-3; 7 bases match TRBD2. This CDR3 is built from 18 residues. Germline CDR1 and CDR2: KGHSH and LQKENI. The ends lost 0 bases at V and 6 bases at J; junction bases unmatched: 15.

The chain has TRBV6-5 and TRBJ2-1; 7 bases are shared with TRBD1. Per the germline V gene, CDR1 is MNHEY and CDR2 is SVGAGI. With V trimmed by 7 bases and J by 5 bases, 8 bases remained unmatched. The CDR3 sequence is 14 residues long. CDR3 DNA: TGTGCCAGCACCCCTGGGACAGCGGACAATGAGCAGTTCTTC. Its protein product is CASTPGTADNEQFF.

The CDR3 loop reads CASSLWVGRDRSINQPQHF. As DNA, the CDR3 is TGTGCCAGCAGTTTATGGGTAGGGCGGGACAGGTCGATCAATCAGCCCCAGCATTTT. The chain recombines TRBV28 with TRBJ1-5; 8 bases match TRBD1. The CDR3 sequence is 19 residues long. Germline loops: CDR1 MDHEN, CDR2 SYDVKM. With 0 bases clipped from V and 3 bases from J, the junction kept 13 bases outside the gene matches.